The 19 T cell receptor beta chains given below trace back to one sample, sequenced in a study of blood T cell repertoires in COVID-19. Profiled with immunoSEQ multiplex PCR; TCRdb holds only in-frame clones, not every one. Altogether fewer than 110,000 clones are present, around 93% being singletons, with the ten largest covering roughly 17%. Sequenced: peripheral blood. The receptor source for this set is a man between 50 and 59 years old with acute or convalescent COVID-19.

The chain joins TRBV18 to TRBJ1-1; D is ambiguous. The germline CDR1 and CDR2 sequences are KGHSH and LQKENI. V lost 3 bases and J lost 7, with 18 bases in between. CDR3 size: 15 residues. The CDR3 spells CASSPPRPGAFEAFF. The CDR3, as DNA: TGTGCCAGCTCACCCCCGAGGCCCGGAGCATTTGAAGCTTTCTTT.

CDR3: CASSYRGRNEQFF. CDR3 DNA sequence: TGTGCCAGCAGTTACAGGGGTCGCAATGAGCAGTTCTTC. V is TRBV6-5 and J is TRBJ2-1; D is perhaps TRBD1 (5 bases). Trimming cost V 2 bases and J 6 bases, with 8 bases left between them. Germline V CDR1 and CDR2: MNHEY, SVGAGI. CDR3 size: 13 residues.

The CDR3 DNA reads as TGTGCCAGCAGTTCCTATTCAGAAGCTTTCTTT. Translated: CASSSYSEAFF. V is TRBV12-3 or TRBV12-4 and J is TRBJ1-1; D call uncertain. V was trimmed by 4 bases and J by 8 bases, leaving 8 bases between them. The CDR3 is 11 amino acids.

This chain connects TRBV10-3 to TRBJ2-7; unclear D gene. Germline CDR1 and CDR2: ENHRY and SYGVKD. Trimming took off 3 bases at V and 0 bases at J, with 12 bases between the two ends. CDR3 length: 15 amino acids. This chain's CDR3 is CAISDSGRSSYEQYF. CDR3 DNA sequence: TGTGCCATCAGTGACTCTGGCCGAAGCTCCTACGAGCAGTACTTC.

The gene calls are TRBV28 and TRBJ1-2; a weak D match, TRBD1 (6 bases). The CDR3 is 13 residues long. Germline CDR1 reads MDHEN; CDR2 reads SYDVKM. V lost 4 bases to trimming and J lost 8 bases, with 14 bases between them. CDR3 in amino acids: CASSSFLGQGYTF. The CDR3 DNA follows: TGTGCCAGCAGTTCATTCCTCGGACAGGGCTACACCTTC.

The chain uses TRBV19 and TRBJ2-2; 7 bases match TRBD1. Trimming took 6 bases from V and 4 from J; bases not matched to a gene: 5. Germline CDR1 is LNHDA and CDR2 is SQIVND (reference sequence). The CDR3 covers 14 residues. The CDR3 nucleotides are TGTGCCAGTAGGACAGGGTCGGGCACCGGGGAGCTGTTTTTT. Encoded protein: CASRTGSGTGELFF.

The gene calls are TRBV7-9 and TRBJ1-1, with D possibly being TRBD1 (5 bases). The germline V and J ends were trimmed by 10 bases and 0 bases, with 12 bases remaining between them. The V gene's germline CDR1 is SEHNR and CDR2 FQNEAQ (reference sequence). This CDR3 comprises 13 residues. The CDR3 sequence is CATEGLLNTEAFF. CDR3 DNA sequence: TGTGCCACGGAGGGACTGCTGAACACTGAAGCTTTCTTT.

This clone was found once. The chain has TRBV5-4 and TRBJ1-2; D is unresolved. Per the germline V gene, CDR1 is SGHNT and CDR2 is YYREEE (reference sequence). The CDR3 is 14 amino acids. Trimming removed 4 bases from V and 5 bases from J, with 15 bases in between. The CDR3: CASSPSTASYGYTF. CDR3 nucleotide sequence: TGTGCCAGCAGCCCTTCGACGGCTAGTTATGGCTACACCTTC.

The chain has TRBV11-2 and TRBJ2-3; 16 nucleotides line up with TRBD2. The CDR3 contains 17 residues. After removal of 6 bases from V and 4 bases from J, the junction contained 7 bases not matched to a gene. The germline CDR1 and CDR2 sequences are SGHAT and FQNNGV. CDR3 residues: CASRPPGLAGGADTQYF. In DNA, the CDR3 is TGTGCCAGCAGACCGCCGGGACTAGCGGGGGGGGCAGATACGCAGTATTTT.

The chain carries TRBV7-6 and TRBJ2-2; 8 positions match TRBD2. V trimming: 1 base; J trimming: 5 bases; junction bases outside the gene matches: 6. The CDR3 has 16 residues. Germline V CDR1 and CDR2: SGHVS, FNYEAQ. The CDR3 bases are TGTGCCAGCAGCTTAGAGGCGGGGGGCCGAACCGGGGAGCTGTTTTTT. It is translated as CASSLEAGGRTGELFF.

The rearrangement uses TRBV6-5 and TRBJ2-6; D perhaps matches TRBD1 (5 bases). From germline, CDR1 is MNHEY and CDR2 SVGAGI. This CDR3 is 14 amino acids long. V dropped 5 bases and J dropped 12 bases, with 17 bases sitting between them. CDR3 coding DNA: TGTGCCAGCAGTCCTGGTCCGGACAACGTCGTCCTGACTTTC. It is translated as CASSPGPDNVVLTF.

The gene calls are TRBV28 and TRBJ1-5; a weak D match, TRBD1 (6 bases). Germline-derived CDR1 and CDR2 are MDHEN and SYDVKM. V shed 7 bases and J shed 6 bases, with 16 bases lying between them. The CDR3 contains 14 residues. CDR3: CASMGGHESQPQHF. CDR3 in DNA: TGTGCCAGCATGGGGGGGCACGAATCTCAGCCCCAGCATTTT.

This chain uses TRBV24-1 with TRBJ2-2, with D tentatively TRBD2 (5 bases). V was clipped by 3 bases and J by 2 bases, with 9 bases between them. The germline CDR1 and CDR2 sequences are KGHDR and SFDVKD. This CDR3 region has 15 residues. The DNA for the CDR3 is TGTGCCACCAGTGATAGCCGGGAAAACACCGGGGAGCTGTTTTTT. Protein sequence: CATSDSRENTGELFF.

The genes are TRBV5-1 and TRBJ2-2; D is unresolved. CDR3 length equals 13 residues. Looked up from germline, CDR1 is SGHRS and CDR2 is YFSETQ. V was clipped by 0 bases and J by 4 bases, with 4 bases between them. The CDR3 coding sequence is TGCGCCAGCAGCTTGGGAGGCACCGGGGAGCTGTTTTTT. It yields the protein CASSLGGTGELFF.

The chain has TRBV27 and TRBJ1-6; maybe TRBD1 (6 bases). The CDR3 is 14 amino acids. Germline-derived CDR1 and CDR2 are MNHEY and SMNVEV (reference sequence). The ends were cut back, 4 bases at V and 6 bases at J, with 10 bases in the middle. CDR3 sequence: CASSSSDSNSPLHF. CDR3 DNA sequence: TGTGCCAGCAGTTCCTCGGACAGTAATTCACCCCTCCACTTT.

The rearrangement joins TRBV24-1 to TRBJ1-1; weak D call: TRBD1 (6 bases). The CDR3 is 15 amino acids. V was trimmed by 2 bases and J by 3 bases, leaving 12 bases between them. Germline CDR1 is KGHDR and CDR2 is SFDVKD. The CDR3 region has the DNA TGTGCCACCAGTGATTCTGCGGGGGGCCACACTGAAGCTTTCTTT. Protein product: CATSDSAGGHTEAFF.

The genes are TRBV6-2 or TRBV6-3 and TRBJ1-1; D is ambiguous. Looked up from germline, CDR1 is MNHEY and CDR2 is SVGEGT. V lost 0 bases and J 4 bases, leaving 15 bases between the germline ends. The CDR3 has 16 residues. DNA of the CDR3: TGTGCCAGCAGTTACTCGTGGAGGGCCGGGAGCACTGAAGCTTTCTTT. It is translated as CASSYSWRAGSTEAFF.

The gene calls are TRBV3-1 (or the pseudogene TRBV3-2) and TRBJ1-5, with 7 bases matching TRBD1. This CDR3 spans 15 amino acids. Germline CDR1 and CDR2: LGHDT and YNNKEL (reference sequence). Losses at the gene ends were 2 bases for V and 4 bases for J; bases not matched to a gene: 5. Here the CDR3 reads CASSQTATGNQPQHF. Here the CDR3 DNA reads TGTGCCAGCAGCCAAACCGCGACAGGGAATCAGCCCCAGCATTTT.

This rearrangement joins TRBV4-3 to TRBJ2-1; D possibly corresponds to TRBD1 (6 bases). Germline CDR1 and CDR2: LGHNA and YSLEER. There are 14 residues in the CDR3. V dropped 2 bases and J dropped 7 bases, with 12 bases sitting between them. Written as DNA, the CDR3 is TGCGCCAGCAGCCAAAACAGGGTTGCAAATGAGCAGTTCTTC. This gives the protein CASSQNRVANEQFF.